These T cell receptor beta chains were read from a single sample in a study of shared clonotypes between healthy human individuals. Assay used: immunoSEQ multiplex PCR; TCRdb lists only in-frame clones, some missing. The sample contains roughly 1,500,000 clones, approximately 98.5% of which appear only once. The sequencing sample was made of naive CD4+ T cells sorted from blood. All receptors come from a young man in good health. Each CDR3 is given with its conserved first and last residue. The D gene is left open where the match is weak. The size field is filled for only some rows; it gives once, few, many or a size class.

v_gene	d_gene	abundance	j_gene	CDR3nt	CDR3aa
TRBV7-9	.	.	TRBJ1-2	TGTGCCAGCAGCTTAGGAGGACAAGGGGACAAAATTGGCTACACCTTC	CASSLGGQGDKIGYTF
TRBV5-6	.	once	TRBJ1-1	TGTGCCAGCAGCTTGAGGCAGGGTGAAGCTTTCTTT	CASSLRQGEAFF
TRBV27	.	.	TRBJ2-2	TGTGCCAGCAGCTCGCGGTTAGCTACCGGGGAGCTGTTTTTT	CASSSRLATGELFF
TRBV30	TRBD1	.	TRBJ2-7	TGTGCCTGGAGTGTACAGGGGGCGTACGAGCAGTACTTC	CAWSVQGAYEQYF
TRBV10-3	TRBD2	.	TRBJ2-1	TGTGCCATCAGTGAGTCTGGCGGGAGTATGCCGAATGAGCAGTTCTTC	CAISESGGSMPNEQFF
TRBV4-3	.	few	TRBJ2-3	TGCGCCAGCAGCCAAGATGCCCCCTCCCGCCCGCAGTATTTT	CASSQDAPSRPQYF
TRBV7-3	TRBD1	.	TRBJ2-7	TGTGCCAGCAGCCCGACAGGGGCCTTAGGTGGCGAGCAGTACTTC	CASSPTGALGGEQYF
TRBV19	.	.	TRBJ1-2	TGTGCCAGTATATCTCGCGGAGGAGAGGCCTATGGCTACACCTTC	CASISRGGEAYGYTF
TRBV12-1	.	.	TRBJ2-7	TGTGCCAGCCTCCCCGACTTCTACGAGCAGTACTTC	CASLPDFYEQYF
TRBV6-1	.	.	TRBJ2-3	TGTGCCAGTCGCATGGCAGATACGCAGTATTTT	CASRMADTQYF
TRBV28	.	.	TRBJ1-5	TGTGCCAGCAGTACTCCAGGGAATCAGCCCCAGCATTTT	CASSTPGNQPQHF
TRBV30	TRBD1	.	TRBJ2-7	TGTGCCTGGAGCAAGACAGGGTTCGAGCAGTACTTC	CAWSKTGFEQYF
TRBV18	.	once	TRBJ2-3	TGTGCCAGCTCACCCTTAGGAGGAACAGATACGCAGTATTTT	CASSPLGGTDTQYF
TRBV5-4	.	once	TRBJ1-1	TGTGCCAGCAGCTCACCTCAGGGATACACTGAAGCTTTCTTT	CASSSPQGYTEAFF
TRBV28	.	.	TRBJ2-1	TGTGCCAGCAGTTTTAGTGCCGGGACCTACAATGAGCAGTTCTTC	CASSFSAGTYNEQFF
TRBV28	TRBD2	.	TRBJ2-1	TGTGCCAGCAGCCCCGGGACTAGCGGTTACAATGAGCAGTTCTTC	CASSPGTSGYNEQFF